Presented here are 4 T cell receptor beta chains from one specimen sequenced in a study of cytomegalovirus exposure and HLA in healthy donors. Measured with immunoSEQ multiplex PCR; TCRdb has only the in-frame clones, and not every one. The top ten clones hold nearly 5% of a sample with 100,000 to 150,000 clones, more than 75% of them seen once. Source material: PBMCs. The receptors come from a man aged 18 to 29 in good health and CMV-seronegative.

V and J are TRBV6-5 and TRBJ2-1; 8 bases align to TRBD2. Germline V CDR1 and CDR2: MNHEY, SVGAGI. Unmatched junction bases numbered 2, after V lost 7 bases and J lost 0 bases. The CDR3 is made up of 14 amino acids. The CDR3: CASKGTSSYNEQFF. DNA of the CDR3: TGTGCCAGCAAAGGGACTAGCTCCTACAATGAGCAGTTCTTC.

DNA for the CDR3: TGTGCCAGCTCACCACGAACCCCCGGGACAGGGGACGGGGAGCTGTTTTTT. This gives the protein CASSPRTPGTGDGELFF. The J gene is TRBJ2-2, the V gene TRBV18; 10 bases fit TRBD1. In germline, CDR1 is KGHSH, CDR2 LQKENI. V was pared by 1 base and J by 7 bases, with 9 bases of the junction left unmatched. This CDR3 contains 17 residues.

The gene calls are TRBV6-1 and TRBJ1-5; D is ambiguous. Germline V lookup: CDR1 MNHNS, CDR2 SASEGT. Trimming cost V 1 base and J 1 base, with 11 bases left between them. This CDR3 region has 16 residues. Written as DNA, the CDR3 is TGTGCCAGCAGTGAAGTCAGGATGATAAGCAATCAGCCCCAGCATTTT. Its protein product is CASSEVRMISNQPQHF.

V and J are TRBV9 and TRBJ2-7; TRBD2 is a possible D gene (5 bases). Trimming left V 4 bases short and J 5 bases short, with 13 bases between. This CDR3 is 13 amino acids long. Germline values: CDR1 SGDLS, CDR2 YYNGEE. CDR3 in amino acids: CASSPRGYDEQYF. CDR3 in DNA: TGTGCCAGCAGCCCCCGGGGTTATGACGAGCAGTACTTC.